The clone carrying this T cell receptor (beta chain) appeared many times. Its antigen is unidentified. This CDR3 is 18 amino acids long. Trimming took off 2 bases at V and 0 bases at J, with 17 bases between the two ends. The germline CDR1 and CDR2 sequences are MNHEY and SVGAGI. Sample barcodes and UMIs were carried by the TCR alpha and TCR beta cDNA libraries that 5'RACE generated with constant-segment primers. TCRdb called the 5' RACE reads again in MiXCR, with one record for every CDR3 protein. Of 280,000 or so distinct CDR3 sequences in the sample, 8.2% were seen once. This record belongs to a study of T-cell memory formation after mild COVID-19. Study findings and constraints: Some clones that responded turned up in pre-infection memory, which suggests that cross-reactive memory joined in. Contracting clones from day 15 to 85 showed balanced CD4/CD8; later expanders favored CD4+. Clones that contracted clustered mainly in CM and EM if CD4+ and in EMRA if CD8+.

The V call is TRBV6-5, the J call TRBJ1-5; D remains unclear. Sequenced: PBMCs or a T cell subset sorted from them (not recorded which). This receptor was identified in a man aged 18 to 29 who had mild COVID-19 (a few samples of this study predate the infection). Cell type and time point are not known. Written as DNA, the CDR3 is TGTGCCAGCAGTTACAGAGCCCCCGGAGGGTATAGCAATCAGCCCCAGCATTTT. Amino acids: CASSYRAPGGYSNQPQHF.